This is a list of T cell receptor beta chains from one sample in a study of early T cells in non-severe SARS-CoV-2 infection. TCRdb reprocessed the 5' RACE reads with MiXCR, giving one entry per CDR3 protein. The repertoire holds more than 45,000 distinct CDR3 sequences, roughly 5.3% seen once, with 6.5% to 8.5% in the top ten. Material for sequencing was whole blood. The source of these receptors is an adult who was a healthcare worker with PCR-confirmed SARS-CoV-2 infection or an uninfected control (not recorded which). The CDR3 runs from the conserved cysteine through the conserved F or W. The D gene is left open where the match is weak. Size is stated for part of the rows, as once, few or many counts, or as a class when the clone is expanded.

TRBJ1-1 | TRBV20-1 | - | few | TGCAGTGCTAGAGGGCCATATGAAGCTTTCTTT | CSARGPYEAFF
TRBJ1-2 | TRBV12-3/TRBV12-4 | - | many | TGTGCCAGCAGTTTATATCGGGGTTCAGAGAATGGCTACACCTTC | CASSLYRGSENGYTF
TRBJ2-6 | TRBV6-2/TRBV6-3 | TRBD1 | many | TGTGCCAGTGACAGGGGGCTATCTTCTGGGGCCAACGTCCTGACTTTC | CASDRGLSSGANVLTF
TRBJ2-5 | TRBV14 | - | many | TGTGCCAGCAGCCAAGCCAGCCCCCAAGAGACCCAGTACTTC | CASSQASPQETQYF
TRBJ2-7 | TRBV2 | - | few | TGTGCCAGCAAAGTAGGCCCCTACGAGCAGTACTTC | CASKVGPYEQYF
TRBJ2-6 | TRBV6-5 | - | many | TGTGCCAGCAGTTCCCTCTTTACCGGCTCTGGGGCCAACGTCCTGACTTTC | CASSSLFTGSGANVLTF
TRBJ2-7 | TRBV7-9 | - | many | TGTGCCAGCAGTCCTCCCGCGGACGAGCAGTACTTC | CASSPPADEQYF
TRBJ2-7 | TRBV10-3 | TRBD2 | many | TGTGCCATCAGTCAGGGGACTAGCGCCTACGAGCAGTACTTC | CAISQGTSAYEQYF
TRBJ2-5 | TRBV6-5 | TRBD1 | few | TGTGCCAGCAGTTCAAGGCCACAGGGGGCGGGCGAGACCCAGTACTTC | CASSSRPQGAGETQYF
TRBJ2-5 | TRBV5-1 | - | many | TGCGCCAGCAGCTTCCAAGGCGGGCGAGAGACCCAGTACTTC | CASSFQGGRETQYF
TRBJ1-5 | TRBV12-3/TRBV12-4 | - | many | TGTGCCAGCAGCACGGGTGACGGGTGGCATTTT | CASSTGDGWHF
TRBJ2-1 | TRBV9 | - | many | TGTGCCAGCAGCGTAGGCGGCAAAAACAATGAGCAGTTCTTC | CASSVGGKNNEQFF
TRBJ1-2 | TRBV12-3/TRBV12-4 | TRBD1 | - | TGTGCCAGCAGTTTACAGACAGGGGTAACCGGCTACACCTTC | CASSLQTGVTGYTF
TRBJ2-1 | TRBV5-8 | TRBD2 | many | TGTGCCAGCAGCTTTTCACTAGCGGGGACCTACAATGAGCAGTTCTTC | CASSFSLAGTYNEQFF
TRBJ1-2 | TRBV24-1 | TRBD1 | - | TGTGCCACCAGTGATGCCAGGACAGGATCGGTAAATGGCTACACCTTC | CATSDARTGSVNGYTF
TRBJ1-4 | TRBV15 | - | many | TGTGCCACCAGCGACGACAGGCGCAATAATGAAAAACTGTTTTTT | CATSDDRRNNEKLFF
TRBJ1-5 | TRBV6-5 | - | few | TGTGCCAGCAGTTACGGCAGTTCGTCGGCCCAGCATTTT | CASSYGSSSAQHF
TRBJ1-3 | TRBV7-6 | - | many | TGTGCCAGCAGCTTAGTTCGGGACTCCCCTGGAAACACCATATATTTT | CASSLVRDSPGNTIYF
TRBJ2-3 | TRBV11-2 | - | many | TGTGCCAGCAGCTTGTCGGACACAGATACGCAGTATTTT | CASSLSDTDTQYF
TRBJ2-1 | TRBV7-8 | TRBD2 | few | TGTGCCAGCAGCTTACAACTTGCGGCGGGGGGTTACAATGAGCAGTTCTTC | CASSLQLAAGGYNEQFF
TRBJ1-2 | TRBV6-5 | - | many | TGTGCCAGCAGTTACTCGACGGAGCCCTATGGCTACACCTTC | CASSYSTEPYGYTF
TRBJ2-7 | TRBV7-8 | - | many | TGTGCCAGCAGCTTAGGTTGGCAGGGACAACTTCCCTACGAGCAGTACTTC | CASSLGWQGQLPYEQYF
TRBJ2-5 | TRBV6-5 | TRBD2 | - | TGTGCCAGCAGTTACAGGAGGGAGGGCCCAGAGACCCAGTACTTC | CASSYRREGPETQYF
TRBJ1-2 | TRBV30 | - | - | TGTGCCTGCTCAGGGGTCCCGGTCTATGGCTACACCTTC | CACSGVPVYGYTF
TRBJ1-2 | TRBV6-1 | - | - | TGTGCCAGCAGTGAATTTCGGAACAGCCAAGCTAACTATGGCTACACCTTC | CASSEFRNSQANYGYTF
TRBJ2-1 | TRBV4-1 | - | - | TGCGCCAGCAGCCGAGGGCCGGGGAATGAGCAGTTCTTC | CASSRGPGNEQFF
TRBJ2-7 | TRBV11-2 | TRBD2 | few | TGTGCCAGCAGCCCTTCAATAATAGCGGGGCCCCTAGTGCAGCAGTACTTC | CASSPSIIAGPLVQQYF
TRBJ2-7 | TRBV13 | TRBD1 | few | TGTGCCAGCAGCTTCGGCGACAGGGGTTACGAGCAGTACTTC | CASSFGDRGYEQYF
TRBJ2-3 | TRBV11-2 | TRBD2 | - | TGTGCCAGCAGCCGGACTAGCGGGATTGGGGGGGCGCAGTATTTT | CASSRTSGIGGAQYF
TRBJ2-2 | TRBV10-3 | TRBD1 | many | TGTGCCACCCATTCCGGGACAGGGAACACCGGGGAGCTGTTTTTT | CATHSGTGNTGELFF